Listed below are T cell receptor beta chains from one sample, sequenced in a study of blood T cell repertoires in COVID-19. Sequencing used immunoSEQ multiplex PCR; TCRdb keeps in-frame clones, though not all of them. This repertoire shows about 210,000 clones, around 90% found once; its top ten account for 10%. Sample: PBMCs or T cells enriched from blood (not recorded which). The receptors stem from a man between 18 and 29 years old with acute COVID-19. The CDR3 runs from the conserved cysteine through the conserved F or W. D genes are given only for firm matches. Only part of the rows carry a size: once, few, many, or a class if the clone is expanded.

D,size,J,V,DNA,CDR3
NA,NA,TRBJ2-2,TRBV11-3,TGTGCCAGCAGCTTAGCGGGGGAGACCGGGGAGCTGTTTTTT,CASSLAGETGELFF
TRBD1,NA,TRBJ2-5,TRBV6-5,TGTGCCAGCAGGCCCCAGGGGGCCAGGGAGACCCAGTACTTC,CASRPQGARETQYF
NA,NA,TRBJ1-1,TRBV2,TGTGCCAGCAGTTCTAAGACATTCACGAACACTGAAGCTTTCTTT,CASSSKTFTNTEAFF
TRBD1,NA,TRBJ1-2,TRBV29-1,TGCAGCGTTGTACGTTTCCCTAAACAGGGGAACTATGGCTACACCTTC,CSVVRFPKQGNYGYTF
TRBD1,NA,TRBJ2-3,TRBV15,TGTGCCACCAGCACGGGACAGGGGATGACAGATACGCAGTATTTT,CATSTGQGMTDTQYF
NA,once,TRBJ1-5,TRBV5-4,TGTGCCAGCAGCCTCGGGGGGGCCAATCAGCCCCAGCATTTT,CASSLGGANQPQHF
TRBD2,NA,TRBJ2-7,TRBV9,TGTGCCAGCAGCGACGGACTAGCGGGAGTAAGGGAGCAGTACTTC,CASSDGLAGVREQYF
NA,NA,TRBJ2-5,TRBV11-2,TGTGCCAGCAGCTTAGGAGTCACTGTTCAAGAGACCCAGTACTTC,CASSLGVTVQETQYF
NA,NA,TRBJ1-5,TRBV6-5,TGTGCCAGCAGTTACTCGAGGGCCAGCAATCAGCCCCAGCATTTT,CASSYSRASNQPQHF
NA,NA,TRBJ2-2,TRBV5-1,TGCGCCAGCAGCTTGCTGAGTGACACCGGGGAGCTGTTTTTT,CASSLLSDTGELFF
NA,NA,TRBJ2-3,TRBV18,TGTGCCAGCTCCCCCACGGCAGATACGCAGTATTTT,CASSPTADTQYF
TRBD2,NA,TRBJ2-1,TRBV3-1/TRBV3-2,TGTGCCAGCAGACTTAGCGGGAGGGGTAGCGATGAGCAGTTCTTC,CASRLSGRGSDEQFF
TRBD1,NA,TRBJ2-1,TRBV7-9,TGTGCCAGCAGCTTGACAGGGAACAATGAGCAGTTCTTC,CASSLTGNNEQFF
NA,NA,TRBJ1-3,TRBV4-2,TGTGCCAGCAGCCTCCAGGGTCCCTCCTCTGGAAACACCATATATTTT,CASSLQGPSSGNTIYF
TRBD2,NA,TRBJ2-3,TRBV2,TGTGCCAGCAGTGTCCGCCTAGCGGGAGGGGAATCCACAGATACGCAGTATTTT,CASSVRLAGGESTDTQYF
TRBD2,NA,TRBJ2-2,TRBV7-7,TGTGCTAGCAGCTGGGGACTAGCGGGAGGATCGAACACCGGGGAGCTGTTTTTT,CASSWGLAGGSNTGELFF
NA,NA,TRBJ1-5,TRBV6-4,TGTGCCAGCAGTGACTCCGGGGTTACCAATCAGCCCCAGCATTTT,CASSDSGVTNQPQHF
NA,NA,TRBJ2-5,TRBV3-1/TRBV3-2,TGTGCCAGCAGCCCCTCCGATGCCGGGACCCAGTACTTC,CASSPSDAGTQYF
TRBD1,many,TRBJ1-2,TRBV30,TGTGCCTGGAGTCGGGGCAGGGGGAAATATGGCTACACCTTC,CAWSRGRGKYGYTF
TRBD1,NA,TRBJ2-2,TRBV3-1/TRBV3-2,TGTGCCAGCTACCCTTTGTCCGGACAGGCGAACACCGGGGAGCTGTTTTTT,CASYPLSGQANTGELFF
TRBD2,NA,TRBJ2-1,TRBV11-3,TGTGCCAGCAGCGCACAATGGGGCGGGAGAGGGACCGATGAGCAGTTCTTC,CASSAQWGGRGTDEQFF
NA,NA,TRBJ1-1,TRBV29-1,TGCAGCGTCGCAAGGGGACTGTCGAACACTGAAGCTTTCTTT,CSVARGLSNTEAFF
TRBD1,NA,TRBJ2-2,TRBV10-1,TGCGCCAGCAGTAGACAGGGCTCGAACACCGGGGAGCTGTTTTTT,CASSRQGSNTGELFF
NA,NA,TRBJ1-2,TRBV6-1,TGTGCCAGCAGTGAATACAGCTATGGCTACACCTTC,CASSEYSYGYTF
TRBD2,NA,TRBJ2-3,TRBV29-1,TGCAGCGTTGGGCAACTAGCGGAGAGCACAGATACGCAGTATTTT,CSVGQLAESTDTQYF
TRBD1,NA,TRBJ2-6,TRBV5-1,TGCGCCAGCAGCTTGCGGACAGGGACCAATTCTGGGGCCAACGTCCTGACTTTC,CASSLRTGTNSGANVLTF
NA,few,TRBJ1-5,TRBV3-1/TRBV3-2,TGTGCCAGCAGCCAAGCCTCCGATCAGCCCCAGCATTTT,CASSQASDQPQHF
NA,NA,TRBJ2-1,TRBV12-3/TRBV12-4,TGTGCCAGCAGTAAGGACACAGGGAATGAGCAGTTCTTC,CASSKDTGNEQFF